The TCR beta chain described here comes from a study of control samples from healthy donors and cancer patients. The protocol was immunoSEQ multiplex PCR, while the TCRdb copy is restricted to in-frame clones and leaves out a portion. The sample includes 150,000 to 200,000 clones, about 94% seen only once; the top ten take about 0.73%. This CDR3 is built from 11 residues. V lost 6 bases and J lost 2, with 4 bases in between. The germline V gene has CDR1 MNHNY and CDR2 SVGAGI (reference sequence). The TCR was taken from a woman aged 25 to 39 in good health. Sequencing was performed on blood. The chain has TRBV6-6 and TRBJ1-1, with D uncertain. CDR3 bases: TGTGCCAGCAGAATTAACACTGAAGCTTTCTTT. The encoded protein is CASRINTEAFF.